This T cell receptor beta chain was retrieved from a study of T-cell reconstitution after alpha-beta-depleted transplantation in children. It was with unique molecular identifiers that the TCRbeta library was prepared. Each CDR3 protein is one row after TCRdb ran MiXCR on the PCR reads. The table has 360,000 or so distinct CDR3 sequences, around 21% seen once. The length of the CDR3 is 14 residues. Per the germline V gene, CDR1 is SGHTS and CDR2 is YDEGEE. V was cut by 2 bases and J by 5 bases, with 12 bases left in between. This sequence was found in a human donor who donated a stem cell graft to a child with acute myeloid leukemia. V is TRBV5-8 and J is TRBJ2-3; D is possibly TRBD1 (7 bases). The sample here was PBMCs from the stem cell graft donor, taken from the stem cell graft. CDR3 in amino acids: CASSFLQGGDTQYF. CDR3 in DNA: TGTGCCAGCAGCTTTCTTCAGGGGGGAGATACGCAGTATTTT.